The entry below gives a single TCR beta chain sequence along with its context. What antigen it recognizes has not been identified. No base quality information exists; no much larger clone differs at one position. Whole blood was collected in K2EDTA tubes by collaborating institutions according to the institutions' own protocols. For TCRbeta analysis, collaborators shipped samples as frozen whole blood, isolated PBMCs, or DNA extracted from either of those sample types. This specimen belongs to a study of blood T cell repertoires in COVID-19 (TCRdb year 2020). Background for the entire study: Samples from collaborators originated in the United States, Italy and Spain and spanned both the acute and convalescent phases of COVID-19. Where HLA class I and class II types were available, the types were taken from metadata supplied by the sample provider, not from assay-based typing. Deeply sampled blood TCRbeta repertoires from subjects exposed to, actively infected with, or recovered from COVID-19 were included in the dataset. The samples were drawn from two sources: the first 160 participants of the ongoing ImmuneRACE study, and fewer than 1,500 subjects contributed by 6 global collaborators. Sample metadata almost always included a de-identified subject ID, COVID-19 status, age in years and sex. The repertoires were released in a freely available public database intended as a resource for research on the immune response to SARS-CoV-2. The material from the prospective study consisted of cDNA or gDNA derived from T cells, B-cell-depleted T cells, or PBMCs.

The immunoSEQ Assay, a bias-controlled multiplex PCR, was used to amplify TCRbeta CDR3 regions from genomic DNA. Per the source publication's procedure: Within the assay, amplification of reference gene primers was used to estimate how many nucleated cells each sample contained. To quantify the absolute abundance of each unique TCRbeta CDR3 rearrangement, sequence reads were collapsed and filtered. For each sample, productive Simpson clonality was calculated as the square root of Simpson's diversity index across productive rearrangements. TCRdb obtained this table from immuneACCESS and retained in-frame rearrangements with V and J assigned. These tables miss some clones; where compared with another copy, unresolved V genes account for less than half of the shortfall, and the remainder is unexplained. V and J calls and clone size follow that table, whereas D and trimming were derived from the DNA. Counted in this sample were some 39,000 clones; 86% of them appeared once. Together, the top ten hold 5.2% of the sample.

On the study overall, not on this receptor specifically: How much clinical and demographic metadata was included differed by source and by participant, and the metadata was provided uncurated.

The sequenced sample consisted of peripheral blood. The receptor's source is a man in his forties with active COVID-19.

The CDR3 loop reads CASEPSGISTDTQYF. The base sequence is TGTGCTAGTGAGCCTAGCGGGATCTCCACAGATACGCAGTATTTT. The rearrangement combines TRBV30 with TRBJ2-3; 9 nucleotides in the junction match TRBD2. The CDR3 covers 15 residues, taking in both the cysteine and the phenylalanine. The sequence is cut down to CDR3 DNA, 45 bases in frame from base 1. The germline V gene (reference sequence) specifies GTSNPN as CDR1 and SVGIG as CDR2.